This TCR beta chain comes out of a study of read filtering for tumor transcriptome and immune sequencing. Study summary: Among patients, around 18 were male and more than 12 female, aged about 40 to 90 (mean approximately 60). DNase treatment preceded whole-transcriptome library preparation.

The library was built from around 0.4 ug RNA with molecular barcoded adaptors for alpha/delta and beta/gamma chains. TCRdb reanalysed the reads using MiXCR and keeps one entry per CDR3 protein. Seen here are approximately 43,000 distinct CDR3 sequences, around an eighth observed once, and the top ten hold roughly 31%. Germline V gene sequence: CDR1 SGHRS, CDR2 YFSETQ. This CDR3 is built from 17 residues. Trimming shortened V by 4 bases and J by 3 bases, and 22 bases separated the two germline ends. This clonotype was seen at least ten times. The origin of this receptor is a donor over 35 with multiple myeloma. The V gene is TRBV5-1, the J gene TRBJ1-1; a weak D match, TRBD1 (6 bases). Sample: a population of CD138-negative cells sorted from bone marrow. CDR3 DNA sequence: TGCGCCAGCAGCCAACCAACAGGGAGTATTGCGGACACTGAAGCTTTCTTT. It codes for CASSQPTGSIADTEAFF.